One T cell receptor (beta chain) is described in this entry. As yet, its antigen is unknown. The method was immunoSEQ multiplex PCR; TCRdb's version includes in-frame clones alone and lacks a portion of them. This table holds 100,000 or so clones, just over 90% found once. The data derive from a study of PD-1 blockade in classical Hodgkin lymphoma. Study-level results: It was among complete responders that baseline diversity resembled that of newly diagnosed patients.

Time point specified: cycle 4 day 1 (C4D1), after more than five weeks of nivolumab. Exposure to brentuximab vedotin varied, and each patient had relapsed following autologous stem cell transplantation. The specimen comprised peripheral blood mononuclear cells (PBMCs), sampled before the fourth cycle of nivolumab. This TCR was sampled from a human donor with classical Hodgkin lymphoma.

CDR3 DNA sequence: TGTGCCAGCAGCTCATTAGCGGGAAACGGAGTAAATGAGCAGTTCTTC. Protein product: CASSSLAGNGVNEQFF. The chain joins TRBV11-2 to TRBJ2-1, with TRBD2 identical over 8 bases. The CDR3 spans 16 residues. V was clipped by 4 bases and J by 7 bases; unmatched bases: 12. The germline V gene encodes CDR1 SGHAT and CDR2 FQNNGV.